Following are 21 T cell receptor beta chains from one sample sequenced in a study of T cells in Graves' hyperthyroidism and ophthalmopathy. RNA transcripts were the template for amplifying TCR beta CDR3 regions. A set of HTBI primers served as the primers for a first-round RT-PCR of the TCR CDR3. TCRdb re-called the multiplex PCR reads with MiXCR, one entry per CDR3 protein. Among about 270,000 distinct CDR3 sequences listed, 20% to 25% were seen once. What was sequenced was blood. The source is a man aged 35 to 55 with Graves' hyperthyroidism that later progressed to Graves' ophthalmopathy.

CDR3 sequence reads: CASSTRGYTEAFF. The CDR3 DNA sequence: TGTGCCAGCAGTACGCGTGGGTACACTGAAGCTTTCTTT. V usage is TRBV6-1 and J usage is TRBJ1-1, with no clear D. From germline, CDR1 is MNHNS and CDR2 SASEGT. CDR3 length: 13 amino acids. V was clipped by 5 bases and J by 3 bases, with 10 bases between them.

This clonotype has at least ten counts. The chain uses TRBV7-3 and TRBJ1-2; D is unresolved. Germline V gives CDR1 SGHTA, CDR2 FQGTGA. The CDR3 has 13 amino acids. The germline V and J ends were trimmed by 5 bases and 5 bases, with 12 bases remaining between them. This CDR3 reads CASSPLDGYGYTF. Written as DNA, the CDR3 is TGTGCCAGCAGCCCGTTGGACGGGTATGGCTACACCTTC.

This sequence joins TRBV13 and TRBJ1-2; D is possibly TRBD1 (5 bases). V gave up 6 bases and J gave up 7 bases, with 12 bases separating them. From germline, CDR1 is PRHDT and CDR2 FYEKMQ (reference sequence). The CDR3 loop spans 12 amino acids. The CDR3 protein is CASSWGLGGYTF. CDR3 sequence (DNA): TGTGCCAGCAGTTGGGGGTTGGGTGGCTACACCTTC. Using reference TRBV13 and TRBJ1-2 for the parts outside the CDR3, the full variable domain is AAGVIQSPRHLIKEKRETATLKCYPIPRHDTVYWYQQGPGQDPQFLISFYEKMQSDKGSIPDRFSAQQFSDYHSELNMSSLELGDSALYFCASSWGLGGYTFGSGTRLTVV.

In its sample, this clonotype was seen many times. The chain uses TRBV12-3 or TRBV12-4 and TRBJ2-2, with 12 bases that match TRBD2. CDR3 size: 15 residues. V trimming: 3 bases; J trimming: 6 bases; junction bases outside the gene matches: 2. The CDR3 DNA follows: TGTGCCAGCAGTTTGACTAGCGGGAGCTCCGGGGAGCTGTTTTTT. Its protein is CASSLTSGSSGELFF.

This clonotype has ten or more counts. The chain couples TRBV7-8 to TRBJ1-2, with D unclear. The CDR3 covers 16 residues. The ends were cut back, 1 base at V and 5 bases at J, with 17 bases in the middle. Germline CDR1 reads SGHVS; CDR2 reads FQNEAQ. CDR3 in DNA: TGTGCCAGCAGCTTAGAACACAGTCCTATAGAATATGGCTACACCTTC. Translated: CASSLEHSPIEYGYTF.

This clonotype was picked up many times. The chain recombines TRBV11-2 with TRBJ2-2; no definite D call. The germline V and J ends were trimmed by 5 bases and 5 bases, with 15 bases remaining between them. Germline CDR1 SGHAT, CDR2 FQNNGV. CDR3 size: 15 residues. Here the CDR3 reads CASSPQMLPTGELFF. The DNA for the CDR3 is TGTGCCAGCAGCCCACAAATGTTGCCGACCGGGGAGCTGTTTTTT.

This clonotype was recorded at least ten times. The chain couples TRBV18 to TRBJ2-7; 10 nucleotides line up with TRBD2. This CDR3 comprises 15 residues. Germline V lookup: CDR1 KGHSH, CDR2 LQKENI. V shed 2 bases and J 5 bases; nucleotides not matched to a gene: 6. The CDR3 loop is CASSPSSGRGNEQYF. The CDR3 nucleotides are TGTGCCAGCTCACCATCTAGCGGGAGAGGGAACGAGCAGTACTTC.

The genes are TRBV6-1 and TRBJ2-7, with TRBD2 identical over 7 bases. Trimming cost V 7 bases and J 4 bases; bases outside gene matches: 7. This CDR3 has 13 residues. Germline loops: CDR1 MNHNS, CDR2 SASEGT. This CDR3 is CASKNGGGYEQYF. CDR3 nucleotide sequence: TGTGCCAGCAAAAATGGGGGGGGTTACGAGCAGTACTTC.

This clonotype was observed many times. The genes are TRBV29-1 and TRBJ2-7, with D maybe TRBD1 (5 bases). Trimming shortened V by 6 bases and J by 3 bases, and 15 bases separated the two germline ends. CDR1 is SQVTM and CDR2 is ANQGSEA in the germline V gene. CDR3 size: 13 residues. The chain's CDR3 is CSVLRTIGYEQYF. CDR3 DNA: TGCAGCGTCTTGAGGACAATCGGCTACGAGCAGTACTTC.

This chain connects TRBV20-1 to TRBJ2-7, with D perhaps matching TRBD2 (5 bases). CDR3 length equals 13 residues. Trimming removed 6 bases from V and 1 base from J, with 13 bases in between. Germline CDR1 DFQATT, CDR2 SNEGSKA (reference sequence). CDR3 loop: CSARRTESYEQYF. The CDR3, as DNA: TGCAGTGCCCGCAGGACTGAATCCTACGAGCAGTACTTC.

This clonotype was seen more than once but under ten times. The rearrangement uses TRBV12-3 or TRBV12-4 and TRBJ1-1; a weak D match, TRBD1 (5 bases). The CDR3 has 13 residues. Trimming shortened V by 8 bases and J by 11 bases, and 21 bases separated the two germline ends. CDR3 coding DNA: TGTGCCAGCCGACCCTCACCTAGGGGCGCGGCTTTCTTT. Translated, it gives CASRPSPRGAAFF.

The chain carries TRBV6-1 and TRBJ2-7, with 12 bases that match TRBD2. The J segment lost 5 bases and the V segment lost 0 bases, leaving 8 bases of the junction unmatched. The CDR3 sequence is 17 residues long. CDR1 and CDR2 (germline): MNHNS, SASEGT. The CDR3 loop is CASSEALAGGSDDEQYF. CDR3 DNA sequence: TGTGCCAGCAGTGAAGCCCTAGCGGGGGGGTCGGACGACGAGCAGTACTTC.

This clonotype has a count of ten or more. The chain couples TRBV20-1 to TRBJ1-5, with a tentative D call TRBD1 (5 bases). The CDR3 is made up of 15 amino acids. V was cut by 6 bases and J by 3 bases, with 18 bases left in between. Germline loops: CDR1 DFQATT, CDR2 SNEGSKA (reference sequence). For the CDR3, the DNA is TGCAGTGCAAACTCCCCGGGGACGGACAATCAGCCCCAGCATTTT. The encoded protein is CSANSPGTDNQPQHF.

This clonotype was counted ten times or more. The chain employs TRBV29-1 and TRBJ2-5; maybe TRBD1 (6 bases). CDR3 size: 12 residues. Looked up from germline, CDR1 is SQVTM and CDR2 is ANQGSEA. V lost 5 bases and J lost 1, with 8 bases in between. Written as DNA, the CDR3 is TGCAGCGTTACGACAGGCCAAGAGACCCAGTACTTC. This encodes CSVTTGQETQYF. The full variable domain, with the rest looked up from reference TRBV29-1 and TRBJ2-5, is SAVISQKPSRDICQRGTSLTIQCQVDSQVTMMFWYRQQPGQSLTLIATANQGSEATYESGFVIDKFPISRPNLTFSTLTVSNMSPEDSSIYLCSVTTGQETQYFGPGTRLLVL.

There are many counts of this clonotype. The gene calls are TRBV20-1 and TRBJ1-1; D uncertain. The V gene's germline CDR1 is DFQATT and CDR2 SNEGSKA (reference sequence). Trimming took 0 bases from V and 0 from J, leaving 11 bases between them. This CDR3 has 15 amino acids. The CDR3 protein is CSARDLASLNTEAFF. DNA of the CDR3: TGCAGTGCTAGAGATCTAGCCAGCCTGAACACTGAAGCTTTCTTT.

This clonotype was counted many times. The rearrangement links TRBV28 to TRBJ1-1, with D unclear. The CDR3 is made up of 15 amino acids. Germline V gene sequence: CDR1 MDHEN, CDR2 SYDVKM. Trimming stripped 5 bases from V and 0 bases from J, with 13 bases between. The CDR3, as DNA: TGTGCCAGCAGTACCCGACGGGGATTGAACACTGAAGCTTTCTTT. This sequence encodes CASSTRRGLNTEAFF.

This chain uses TRBV7-2 with TRBJ2-7, with D perhaps matching TRBD2 (5 bases). The V end lost 8 bases, the J end lost 3 bases, and 17 bases lay between the germline ends. CDR1 SGHTA and CDR2 FQGNSA come from the germline V gene. The CDR3 loop spans 14 amino acids. The CDR3, as DNA: TGTGCCAGCCGTGTAGGTGGGAGTCGCTACGAGCAGTACTTC. It specifies CASRVGGSRYEQYF.

This chain uses TRBV4-1 with TRBJ1-1; D gene uncertain. V shed 1 base and J shed 1 base, with 4 bases lying between them. This CDR3 region has 13 residues. From germline, CDR1 is MGHRA and CDR2 YSYEKL. The CDR3 region is CASSQVGNTEAFF. The CDR3 nucleotides are TGCGCCAGCAGCCAAGTTGGGAACACTGAAGCTTTCTTT.

The V gene is TRBV28, the J gene TRBJ2-7; TRBD2 agrees at 11 bases. V lost 3 bases to trimming and J lost 2 bases; unmatched junction nucleotides: 9. Looked up from germline, CDR1 is MDHEN and CDR2 is SYDVKM. This CDR3 contains 17 residues. The CDR3 protein is CASSFRPGLAVTYEQYF. The CDR3 nucleotides read TGTGCCAGCAGTTTCAGACCGGGACTAGCGGTTACCTACGAGCAGTACTTC.

Many counts were recorded for this clonotype. The rearrangement links TRBV10-3 to TRBJ2-5, with unresolved D. CDR3 size: 12 residues. Between the trimmed V and J ends, which lost 3 bases and 4 bases, there was a span of 6 bases. Germline-derived CDR1 and CDR2 are ENHRY and SYGVKD. The DNA of the CDR3 is TGTGCCATCAGTGAACGCCCAGAGACCCAGTACTTC. Protein product: CAISERPETQYF.

This clonotype has a count of ten or more. The J gene is TRBJ2-5, the V gene TRBV29-1, with D unclear. Germline CDR1 is SQVTM and CDR2 is ANQGSEA. V lost 5 bases and J 5 bases, leaving 18 bases between the germline ends. The CDR3 runs 14 residues. CDR3 sequence reads: CSVTRASVRETQYF. In DNA form, the CDR3 reads TGCAGCGTTACCCGGGCCTCAGTACGGGAGACCCAGTACTTC.